These 25 T cell receptor beta chains were sequenced from one sample in a study of blood T cell repertoires in COVID-19. Assay: immunoSEQ multiplex PCR; the TCRdb copy retains only in-frame clones and omits some. The table shows some 85,000 clones, with roughly 87% occurring only once. Sequencing was done on a sample of peripheral blood. Every receptor here comes from a man in his forties or fifties with acute or convalescent COVID-19.

J is TRBJ1-1 and V is TRBV7-3; the D is unclear. Per germline, CDR1 SGHTA and CDR2 FQGTGA. There are 13 residues in the CDR3. V was clipped by 2 bases and J by 4 bases, with 8 bases between them. The CDR3 sequence is CASSLFAGTEAFF. The CDR3 nucleotides read TGTGCCAGCAGCTTATTCGCAGGCACTGAAGCTTTCTTT. Variable domain in full (rest from reference TRBV7-3 and TRBJ1-1): GAGVSQTPSNKVTEKGKYVELRCDPISGHTALYWYRQSLGQGPEFLIYFQGTGAADDSGLPNDRFFAVRPEGSVSTLKIQRTERGDSAVYLCASSLFAGTEAFFGQGTRLTVV.

The chain recombines TRBV6-5 with TRBJ1-2; 9 bases line up with TRBD1. After removal of 5 bases from V and 4 bases from J, the junction contained 8 bases not matched to a gene. The germline V gene encodes CDR1 MNHEY and CDR2 SVGAGI. This CDR3 has 15 amino acids. The CDR3 DNA is TGTGCCAGCAGTCTCTCGGGACAGGGCGGCTATGGCTACACCTTC. Translation gives CASSLSGQGGYGYTF.

V is TRBV7-9 and J is TRBJ2-7; possible D gene TRBD2, 7 bases. The germline CDR1 and CDR2 sequences are SEHNR and FQNEAQ (reference sequence). V lost 7 bases, J lost 4 bases, and 20 bases lay in between. The CDR3 runs to 15 residues. The DNA of the CDR3 is TGTGCCAGCACCTGGGAGGGGGGGCCCGCTTACGAGCAGTACTTC. The encoded protein is CASTWEGGPAYEQYF.

The chain employs TRBV12-3 or TRBV12-4 and TRBJ1-2; 9 nucleotides agree with TRBD1. Losses at the gene ends were 5 bases for V and 9 bases for J; bases not matched to a gene: 7. There are 13 residues in the CDR3. As DNA, the CDR3 is TGTGCCAGCAGTCCTGGACAGGGGACAAGCTACACCTTC. Amino acids: CASSPGQGTSYTF.

The rearrangement links TRBV19 to TRBJ1-3; D perhaps matches TRBD1 (6 bases). Trimming took 6 bases from V and 1 from J, leaving 16 bases between them. There are 16 residues in the CDR3. In germline, CDR1 is LNHDA, CDR2 SQIVND (reference sequence). Here the CDR3 DNA reads TGTGCCAGTAGCCTCCCGGGCAGGGGTTCTGGAAACACCATATATTTT. It codes for CASSLPGRGSGNTIYF.

V and J are TRBV11-1 and TRBJ1-5; the D is unclear. The CDR3 runs 15 residues. CDR1 is SGHAT, CDR2 FQDESV, per germline (reference sequence). Trimming took off 5 bases at V and 0 bases at J, with 11 bases between the two ends. DNA of the CDR3: TGTGCCAGCAGCCCAGGCCCGGATAGCAATCAGCCCCAGCATTTT. Protein: CASSPGPDSNQPQHF. Based on the CDR3 plus reference TRBV11-1 and TRBJ1-5, the full variable domain is EAEVAQSPRYKITEKSQAVAFWCDPISGHATLYWYRQILGQGPELLVQFQDESVVDDSQLPKDRFSAERLKGVDSTLKIQPAELGDSAMYLCASSPGPDSNQPQHFGDGTRLSIL.

The rearrangement uses TRBV5-4 and TRBJ2-2, with a possible D match to TRBD2 (6 bases). The length of the CDR3 is 17 residues. Per germline, CDR1 SGHNT and CDR2 YYREEE (reference sequence). V was pared by 4 bases and J by 7 bases, with 23 bases between. CDR3 sequence reads: CASSPSGGAGSVGELFF. In DNA, the CDR3 is TGTGCCAGCAGCCCCTCCGGGGGAGCGGGCAGTGTCGGGGAGCTGTTTTTT.

The V and J genes are TRBV14 and TRBJ1-4; D remains ambiguous. CDR3 size: 14 residues. The V and J ends lost 1 base and 3 bases respectively, with 6 bases between them. Per the germline V gene, CDR1 is SGHDN and CDR2 is FVKESK. The CDR3 DNA follows: TGTGCCAGCAGCCAAGGGGAGGCTAATGAAAAACTGTTTTTT. Translated, it gives CASSQGEANEKLFF.

Of note for this clone: Distinct nucleotide sequences in the sample also encode this CDR3. The J gene is TRBJ2-3, the V gene TRBV9, with TRBD2 as a possible D gene (5 bases). V gave up 0 bases and J gave up 1 base, with 9 bases separating them. This CDR3 has 15 residues. Germline-derived CDR1 and CDR2 are SGDLS and YYNGEE. The chain's CDR3 is CASSVGGRGTDTQYF. The DNA for the CDR3 is TGTGCCAGCAGCGTAGGAGGGCGGGGCACAGATACGCAGTATTTT.

This chain links TRBV6-5 with TRBJ1-4; 7 positions agree with TRBD1. This CDR3 has 14 residues. The V and J ends lost 7 bases and 7 bases, in that order; junction bases with no gene match: 9. The germline gives CDR1 MNHEY, CDR2 SVGAGI. CDR3 in amino acids: CASTRTGESEKLFF. CDR3 nucleotides: TGTGCCAGCACCCGGACAGGAGAAAGTGAAAAACTGTTTTTT.

In nucleotides, the CDR3 is TGCAGCGCCACGGACAGGAACACTGAAGCTTTCTTT. Residues: CSATDRNTEAFF. This chain connects TRBV29-1 to TRBJ1-1, with D possibly TRBD1 on 6 matching bases. The CDR3 is 12 residues long. V lost 7 bases and J 1 base, leaving 10 bases between the germline ends. Germline loops: CDR1 SQVTM, CDR2 ANQGSEA.

The chain couples TRBV10-3 to TRBJ1-2; D not certain. The CDR3 extends over 11 amino acids. Germline values: CDR1 ENHRY, CDR2 SYGVKD. Trimming removed 10 bases from V and 0 bases from J, with 6 bases in between. CDR3 nucleotides: TGTGCCACGCAGGCTAACTATGGCTACACCTTC. Translating gives CATQANYGYTF.

The chain recombines TRBV6-5 with TRBJ1-6, with 8 positions matching TRBD1. Germline V gives CDR1 MNHEY, CDR2 SVGAGI. Trimming at V came to 0 bases and at J to 9 bases, leaving 7 bases not matched to a gene. The CDR3 runs 16 residues. The CDR3 DNA reads TGTGCCAGCAGTTACTCGGGTCCACAGGGGGGTTCACCCCTCCACTTT. Translating gives CASSYSGPQGGSPLHF.

The rearrangement links TRBV30 to TRBJ1-1; 7 bases align to TRBD1. The length of the CDR3 is 13 residues. CDR1 and CDR2 from the germline V gene are GTSNPN and SVGIG (reference sequence). V lost 4 bases to trimming and J lost 1 base; unmatched junction nucleotides: 3. DNA for the CDR3: TGTGCCTGGACGGGACAGAGGAACACTGAAGCTTTCTTT. It yields the protein CAWTGQRNTEAFF.

The chain links TRBV6-5 to TRBJ1-5; D is possibly TRBD1 (5 bases). The CDR3 contains 13 residues. The V and J ends lost 5 bases and 5 bases respectively, with 10 bases between them. Per germline, CDR1 MNHEY and CDR2 SVGAGI. CDR3 in DNA: TGTGCCAGCAGTAGAGACAGTTATCAGCCCCAGCATTTT. Translated: CASSRDSYQPQHF.

The V call is TRBV2, the J call TRBJ2-5, with 7 positions matching TRBD1. CDR3 size: 11 residues. V was pared by 8 bases and J by 8 bases, with 5 bases of the junction left unmatched. Germline V gene lookup returns CDR1 SNHLY and CDR2 FYNNEI. CDR3 amino acids: CASQGQLTQYF. CDR3 DNA sequence: TGTGCCAGCCAGGGACAGCTCACCCAGTACTTC.

This sequence joins TRBV3-1 (or the pseudogene TRBV3-2) and TRBJ2-2, with 7 bases identical to TRBD2. Germline CDR1 is LGHDT and CDR2 is YNNKEL (reference sequence). The CDR3 has 14 residues. Trimming cost V 9 bases and J 4 bases; bases outside gene matches: 8. This chain's CDR3 is CASGRDTITGELFF. In DNA, the CDR3 is TGTGCCAGTGGGAGGGATACCATCACCGGGGAGCTGTTTTTT.

J is TRBJ2-1 and V is TRBV4-1, with TRBD2 identical over 8 bases. CDR1 and CDR2 (germline): MGHRA, YSYEKL. The CDR3 sequence is 16 residues long. The ends lost 4 bases at V and 9 bases at J; junction bases unmatched: 14. CDR3 loop: CASSPLPSGGPVEQFF. The CDR3 region has the DNA TGCGCCAGCAGCCCCCTCCCTTCGGGGGGGCCTGTTGAGCAGTTCTTC.

The CDR3 DNA sequence: TGTGCCAGCAGTTACTCGCGGACAGGGGGCGGCTATGGCTACACCTTC. This translates into CASSYSRTGGGYGYTF. The chain couples TRBV6-5 to TRBJ1-2, with 11 bases identical to TRBD1. Germline trimming cut 0 bases from V and 4 bases from J; bases unmatched to any gene: 4. This CDR3 has 16 residues. Germline lookup yields CDR1 MNHEY and CDR2 SVGAGI.

This clone appeared once. The chain combines TRBV30 with TRBJ1-2, with D uncertain. V was trimmed by 0 bases and J by 7 bases, leaving 6 bases between them. This CDR3 contains 11 residues. Germline V gene lookup returns CDR1 GTSNPN and CDR2 SVGIG (reference sequence). The DNA for the CDR3 is TGTGCCTGGAGTGTGGGCTTTGGCTACACCTTC. Its protein product is CAWSVGFGYTF.

This sequence joins TRBV6-2 or TRBV6-3 and TRBJ1-1; D may be TRBD1 (6 bases). Germline V CDR1 and CDR2: MNHEY, SVGEGT. The V gene lost 4 bases and the J gene lost 4 bases, with 10 bases spanning the gap. This CDR3 is built from 13 residues. For the CDR3, the DNA is TGTGCCAGCAGTTTGTCAGGGGCCACTGAAGCTTTCTTT. This gives the protein CASSLSGATEAFF.

CDR3 in DNA: TGTGCCAGCAGCTTGGTAGGGGTTTATAATTCACCCCTCCACTTT. This encodes CASSLVGVYNSPLHF. The V and J genes are TRBV5-6 and TRBJ1-6; D might be TRBD1 (5 bases). This CDR3 spans 15 amino acids. Looked up from germline, CDR1 is SGHDT and CDR2 is YYEEEE. V was cut by 0 bases and J by 4 bases, with 8 bases left in between.

The rearrangement joins TRBV29-1 to TRBJ2-6; D perhaps matches TRBD1 (5 bases). The germline gives CDR1 SQVTM, CDR2 ANQGSEA. V dropped 4 bases and J dropped 0 bases, with 10 bases sitting between them. The CDR3 has 15 residues. The CDR3 nucleotides are TGCAGCGTTGGACAGATTACCTCTGGGGCCAACGTCCTGACTTTC. Its protein is CSVGQITSGANVLTF. The variable domain in full, with the rest retrieved from reference TRBV29-1 and TRBJ2-6, is SAVISQKPSRDICQRGTSLTIQCQVDSQVTMMFWYRQQPGQSLTLIATANQGSEATYESGFVIDKFPISRPNLTFSTLTVSNMSPEDSSIYLCSVGQITSGANVLTFGAGSRLTVL.

This clone turned up a few times. The chain carries TRBV28 and TRBJ1-1; D gene ambiguous. Trimming left V 6 bases short and J 1 base short, with 15 bases between. The CDR3 totals 15 residues. Germline-derived CDR1 and CDR2 are MDHEN and SYDVKM. This CDR3 reads CASSPSLAGNTEAFF. The CDR3 DNA is TGTGCCAGCAGCCCCTCCCTTGCGGGGAACACTGAAGCTTTCTTT.

CDR3 region: CASSLKLAGDYNEQFF. Here the CDR3 DNA reads TGTGCCAGCAGCCTTAAACTAGCGGGGGACTACAATGAGCAGTTCTTC. The chain couples TRBV7-2 to TRBJ2-1; 11 nucleotides align to TRBD2. The V segment lost 5 bases and the J segment 3 bases; nucleotides outside the gene matches: 6. The CDR3 has 16 amino acids. Germline-derived CDR1 and CDR2 are SGHTA and FQGNSA.